A selection of T cell receptor beta chains follows, all from one sample in a study of Graves' ophthalmopathy and Graves' hyperthyroidism. TCRdb processed the multiplex PCR reads anew with MiXCR; each CDR3 protein has one entry. The sample yields hundreds of thousands of distinct CDR3 sequences, about 24% seen once. Sequenced sample: peripheral blood. Source of these receptors: a woman under 30 with stable Graves' hyperthyroidism. Some clones in this sample may be carry-over from other donors' samples. CDR3s include the opening cysteine and the closing phenylalanine or tryptophan. The D gene is left open where the match is weak. Rows give clone size only sometimes, using once, few, many, or a class for an expanded clone.

CDR3nt: TGTGCCAGCAGCTTTTATTCAACAGGGATGGCGGGAAACACCATATATTTT
CDR3aa: CASSFYSTGMAGNTIYF
abundance: many
j_gene: TRBJ1-3
d_gene: NA
v_gene: TRBV11-2

CDR3nt: TGTGCCAGTCGCCGGGACAGGGGGTTATACACTGAAGCTTTCTTT
CDR3aa: CASRRDRGLYTEAFF
abundance: few
j_gene: TRBJ1-1
d_gene: TRBD1
v_gene: TRBV7-2

CDR3nt: TGTGCCAGCAGTTTAGCGCGGGCTGAAGCTTTCTTT
CDR3aa: CASSLARAEAFF
abundance: many
j_gene: TRBJ1-1
d_gene: NA
v_gene: TRBV12-3/TRBV12-4

CDR3nt: TGTGCCAGCGGCAGGGACAGCAGATATAATTCACCCCTCCACTTT
CDR3aa: CASGRDSRYNSPLHF
abundance: many
j_gene: TRBJ1-6
d_gene: TRBD1
v_gene: TRBV11-2

CDR3nt: TGTGCCAGCAGTGAAAGGCAGGGAGAAAACTATGGCTACACCTTC
CDR3aa: CASSERQGENYGYTF
abundance: few
j_gene: TRBJ1-2
d_gene: NA
v_gene: TRBV6-1

CDR3nt: TGTGCCAGCAGCCCCCGGGGCGGGAGGGCCGTAGCCAAAAACATTCAGTACTTC
CDR3aa: CASSPRGGRAVAKNIQYF
abundance: many
j_gene: TRBJ2-4
d_gene: TRBD2
v_gene: TRBV11-2

CDR3nt: TGTGCCAGCAGTGTGGAGGGGGAGACCAAAAACATTCAGTACTTC
CDR3aa: CASSVEGETKNIQYF
abundance: many
j_gene: TRBJ2-4
d_gene: NA
v_gene: TRBV2

CDR3nt: TGTGCATCCGCCGGGACAGGGAACTACGAGCAGTACTTC
CDR3aa: CASAGTGNYEQYF
abundance: many
j_gene: TRBJ2-7
d_gene: TRBD1
v_gene: TRBV12-3/TRBV12-4

CDR3nt: TGTGCCAGCAGTGACCCCGGGGTGAATGGCTACACCTTC
CDR3aa: CASSDPGVNGYTF
abundance: many
j_gene: TRBJ1-2
d_gene: NA
v_gene: TRBV2

CDR3nt: TGTGCCAGCTCACCACCCGCATTCGTTGGGGCCAACGTCCTGACTTTC
CDR3aa: CASSPPAFVGANVLTF
abundance: NA
j_gene: TRBJ2-6
d_gene: NA
v_gene: TRBV18

CDR3nt: TGTGCCAGCAGTTTTACTTCAGGCGAAGCTTTCTTT
CDR3aa: CASSFTSGEAFF
abundance: many
j_gene: TRBJ1-1
d_gene: NA
v_gene: TRBV12-3/TRBV12-4

CDR3nt: TGTGCCAGCAGTTCCCAAGGGAGCAGAGGGGGCTACACCTTC
CDR3aa: CASSSQGSRGGYTF
abundance: many
j_gene: TRBJ1-2
d_gene: NA
v_gene: TRBV28

CDR3nt: TGTGCCAGCAGCTTAGGGAGGACTTGGGCTTTCTTT
CDR3aa: CASSLGRTWAFF
abundance: many
j_gene: TRBJ1-1
d_gene: NA
v_gene: TRBV11-2

CDR3nt: TGTGCCAGCAGCTTAGCCAGGGCCCGGGACAAACAGAACACTGAAGCTTTCTTT
CDR3aa: CASSLARARDKQNTEAFF
abundance: many
j_gene: TRBJ1-1
d_gene: NA
v_gene: TRBV7-9

CDR3nt: TGTGCCAGCAGCCCAATGGCGGCGAACACCGGGGAGCTGTTTTTT
CDR3aa: CASSPMAANTGELFF
abundance: many
j_gene: TRBJ2-2
d_gene: NA
v_gene: TRBV7-3

CDR3nt: TGTGCCAGCAGCTTGGAACCCACGCCAGGGGGCTCGTACGAGCAGTACTTC
CDR3aa: CASSLEPTPGGSYEQYF
abundance: few
j_gene: TRBJ2-7
d_gene: TRBD1
v_gene: TRBV5-6

CDR3nt: TGCAGCGTTCGGGTGACAGGGCGTTCACCCCTCCACTTT
CDR3aa: CSVRVTGRSPLHF
abundance: many
j_gene: TRBJ1-6
d_gene: TRBD1
v_gene: TRBV29-1

CDR3nt: TGTGCCAGCAGTGAAGGAGGTGTCCACCAGCCCCAGCATTTT
CDR3aa: CASSEGGVHQPQHF
abundance: few
j_gene: TRBJ1-5
d_gene: NA
v_gene: TRBV6-1

CDR3nt: TGTGCCAGCAGAGCTACGACAGGGTTGAACACTGAAGCTTTCTTT
CDR3aa: CASRATTGLNTEAFF
abundance: many
j_gene: TRBJ1-1
d_gene: TRBD1
v_gene: TRBV6-1

CDR3nt: TGCGCCAGCAGCTTGTTGGGACAGGTCTACGAGCAGTACTTC
CDR3aa: CASSLLGQVYEQYF
abundance: many
j_gene: TRBJ2-7
d_gene: TRBD1
v_gene: TRBV5-1

CDR3nt: TGTGCCAGCAGCTTAGAGGCAGCTTCCCGTCCCCAGCATTTT
CDR3aa: CASSLEAASRPQHF
abundance: many
j_gene: TRBJ1-5
d_gene: NA
v_gene: TRBV7-2

CDR3nt: TGTGCCAGCAGCCCCCGGGCTTCTAGCACAGATACGCAGTATTTT
CDR3aa: CASSPRASSTDTQYF
abundance: few
j_gene: TRBJ2-3
d_gene: NA
v_gene: TRBV12-3/TRBV12-4

CDR3nt: TGCAGTGCCTCTCAGGGGGAGCAGTCCGAGCAGTACTTC
CDR3aa: CSASQGEQSEQYF
abundance: many
j_gene: TRBJ2-7
d_gene: TRBD1
v_gene: TRBV20-1

CDR3nt: TGTGCCTGGAGTGTTTCGGGCGAGGTCACTGAAGCTTTCTTT
CDR3aa: CAWSVSGEVTEAFF
abundance: many
j_gene: TRBJ1-1
d_gene: NA
v_gene: TRBV30

CDR3nt: TGTGCCAGCAACCCCGGACAGGGGGGTGGGGAGCAGTACTTC
CDR3aa: CASNPGQGGGEQYF
abundance: many
j_gene: TRBJ2-7
d_gene: TRBD1
v_gene: TRBV6-1

CDR3nt: TGTGCCAGCAGCTTAGAGCTAGCGGGAAGCGAGACCCAGTACTTC
CDR3aa: CASSLELAGSETQYF
abundance: NA
j_gene: TRBJ2-5
d_gene: TRBD2
v_gene: TRBV11-1

CDR3nt: TGTGCCAGCAGTAGAAACGAGCAGTACTTC
CDR3aa: CASSRNEQYF
abundance: many
j_gene: TRBJ2-7
d_gene: NA
v_gene: TRBV6-2/TRBV6-3

CDR3nt: TGTGCCAGCAGCTATTACCGCGGTGGAAACACCATATATTTT
CDR3aa: CASSYYRGGNTIYF
abundance: many
j_gene: TRBJ1-3
d_gene: NA
v_gene: TRBV13

CDR3nt: TGTGCCAGTTCCGGAGAATCCGGGGAGCTGTTTTTT
CDR3aa: CASSGESGELFF
abundance: NA
j_gene: TRBJ2-2
d_gene: NA
v_gene: TRBV19

CDR3nt: TGTGCCAGCAGAAGTGTTGGGCCCGAGCAGTACTTC
CDR3aa: CASRSVGPEQYF
abundance: many
j_gene: TRBJ2-7
d_gene: NA
v_gene: TRBV7-8

CDR3nt: TGTGCCAGCAGTTTATACAGGGCTCGCACCGGGGAGCTGTTTTTT
CDR3aa: CASSLYRARTGELFF
abundance: NA
j_gene: TRBJ2-2
d_gene: NA
v_gene: TRBV28

CDR3nt: TGTGCCACCAGCAGAGACAGCTTCTCTGGGGCCAACGTCCTGACTTTC
CDR3aa: CATSRDSFSGANVLTF
abundance: many
j_gene: TRBJ2-6
d_gene: NA
v_gene: TRBV15

CDR3nt: TGCAGTGCTAGAACACAGGGGCCCGATCTCGAGGGGCGGGGGCAGTACTTC
CDR3aa: CSARTQGPDLEGRGQYF
abundance: few
j_gene: TRBJ2-7
d_gene: NA
v_gene: TRBV20-1

CDR3nt: TGTGCTAGCCCCCTAGTATTCCCCAACGAGCAGTACTTC
CDR3aa: CASPLVFPNEQYF
abundance: many
j_gene: TRBJ2-7
d_gene: NA
v_gene: TRBV12-5

CDR3nt: TGCAGTGCTGAAACTAGCGGGCCCGGGGAGCTGTTTTTT
CDR3aa: CSAETSGPGELFF
abundance: many
j_gene: TRBJ2-2
d_gene: TRBD2
v_gene: TRBV20-1

CDR3nt: TGTGCCACCGAGACAGGGGGCCGAACCGGGGAGCTGTTTTTT
CDR3aa: CATETGGRTGELFF
abundance: few
j_gene: TRBJ2-2
d_gene: TRBD1
v_gene: TRBV28

CDR3nt: TGCAGCGTTAAATACCGGGACGCAAATTCACCCCTCCACTTT
CDR3aa: CSVKYRDANSPLHF
abundance: many
j_gene: TRBJ1-6
d_gene: NA
v_gene: TRBV29-1

CDR3nt: TGTGCCAGCAGCTCAATAGCGGGAGCCGTCTACGAGCAGTACTTC
CDR3aa: CASSSIAGAVYEQYF
abundance: many
j_gene: TRBJ2-7
d_gene: TRBD2
v_gene: TRBV7-2

CDR3nt: TGTGCCAGCAGTTTAGCGTGGCGGGGGGCGTCCTACGAGCAGTACTTC
CDR3aa: CASSLAWRGASYEQYF
abundance: many
j_gene: TRBJ2-7
d_gene: TRBD2
v_gene: TRBV12-3/TRBV12-4

CDR3nt: TGCGCCAGCAGCCAAGACCAGGGGGGGTACGGCACTGAAGCTTTCTTT
CDR3aa: CASSQDQGGYGTEAFF
abundance: NA
j_gene: TRBJ1-1
d_gene: TRBD1
v_gene: TRBV4-1

CDR3nt: TGTGCCAGCAGTTTATGGCGGACAGGGGATCCGGGACTAGCGGGAGCATCCTACGAGCAGTACTTC
CDR3aa: CASSLWRTGDPGLAGASYEQYF
abundance: NA
j_gene: TRBJ2-7
d_gene: TRBD2
v_gene: TRBV28

CDR3nt: TGCGCCAGCAGCCCCGGACAGGTTTTCGGGGTAGCCAAAAACATTCAGTACTTC
CDR3aa: CASSPGQVFGVAKNIQYF
abundance: few
j_gene: TRBJ2-4
d_gene: TRBD1
v_gene: TRBV4-1

CDR3nt: TGTGCCGCCCGCCGGGACATGAACACTGAAGCTTTCTTT
CDR3aa: CAARRDMNTEAFF
abundance: few
j_gene: TRBJ1-1
d_gene: NA
v_gene: TRBV2

CDR3nt: TGTGCCAGCACTTACGGGCAGAACTATGGCTACACCTTC
CDR3aa: CASTYGQNYGYTF
abundance: once
j_gene: TRBJ1-2
d_gene: NA
v_gene: TRBV6-5

CDR3nt: TGTGCCAGCAGGGTGGGACAGAATAATTCACCCCTCCACTTT
CDR3aa: CASRVGQNNSPLHF
abundance: few
j_gene: TRBJ1-6
d_gene: TRBD1
v_gene: TRBV27

CDR3nt: TGTGCCAGCAGCCCCACCTTTAGCGGGAAAACCTACGAGCAGTACTTC
CDR3aa: CASSPTFSGKTYEQYF
abundance: NA
j_gene: TRBJ2-7
d_gene: TRBD2
v_gene: TRBV11-1

CDR3nt: TGTGCCAGCAGACCCCCGGGCCTCAAACGGAACTATGGCTACACCTTC
CDR3aa: CASRPPGLKRNYGYTF
abundance: NA
j_gene: TRBJ1-2
d_gene: NA
v_gene: TRBV28

CDR3nt: TGCGCCAGCAGCTTGGGGGGAAACTATGACGAGCAGTACTTC
CDR3aa: CASSLGGNYDEQYF
abundance: many
j_gene: TRBJ2-7
d_gene: NA
v_gene: TRBV5-1

CDR3nt: TGTGCCAGCAGTCGACAGGGACCCTCGGGCTACACCTTC
CDR3aa: CASSRQGPSGYTF
abundance: many
j_gene: TRBJ1-2
d_gene: TRBD1
v_gene: TRBV12-3/TRBV12-4

CDR3nt: TGTGCCAGCAGACAACAGGGGGCGCTTGGAAACACCATATATTTT
CDR3aa: CASRQQGALGNTIYF
abundance: many
j_gene: TRBJ1-3
d_gene: TRBD1
v_gene: TRBV27

CDR3nt: TGTGCCACCAGCAGAGACGAAGTAACTGAAGCTTTCTTT
CDR3aa: CATSRDEVTEAFF
abundance: NA
j_gene: TRBJ1-1
d_gene: NA
v_gene: TRBV15

CDR3nt: TGTGCCAGCAGTCCTGGGACAGGGTATTTTATGAACACTGAAGCTTTCTTT
CDR3aa: CASSPGTGYFMNTEAFF
abundance: many
j_gene: TRBJ1-1
d_gene: TRBD1
v_gene: TRBV28

CDR3nt: TGTGCCAGCACCCCGGGACAGGAGGCTTACGAGCAGTACTTC
CDR3aa: CASTPGQEAYEQYF
abundance: many
j_gene: TRBJ2-7
d_gene: TRBD1
v_gene: TRBV12-3/TRBV12-4

CDR3nt: TGTGCCAGTAGTACCGACAGGGGCCCGTCCGAGCAGTACTTC
CDR3aa: CASSTDRGPSEQYF
abundance: NA
j_gene: TRBJ2-7
d_gene: TRBD1
v_gene: TRBV19

CDR3nt: TGCAGCGTTGAAGATTTAGGGGGCGAGCAGTACTTC
CDR3aa: CSVEDLGGEQYF
abundance: NA
j_gene: TRBJ2-7
d_gene: NA
v_gene: TRBV29-1